The T cell receptor beta chain described here comes from a study of vaccination effects on CD4 cells after COVID-19. Across the study: Both late and early after vaccination, three convalescent patients were sampled. Post-vaccine specimens arrived a median 72 days past the second dose. Notes on the study in general: Convalescent patients' post-vaccine spike repertoire was mostly distinct vaccine-induced clones.

Clones were sequenced by immunoSEQ multiplex PCR, and TCRdb holds only the in-frame ones, with some missing. The sample consists of about 18,000 clones, less than 85% of them appearing once. This clone appeared a single time. Its specificity is unknown. V dropped 8 bases and J dropped 0 bases, with 9 bases sitting between them. The CDR3 runs to 13 residues. In germline, CDR1 is SNHLY, CDR2 FYNNEI. Pools of viral peptides were used by the ViraFEST assay to expand antigen-specific CD4+ T cells ahead of sequencing. Subsequent to a culture period of around eleven days, CD4+ T cells were isolated. SARS-CoV-2 infection was confirmed by PCR in the person between March and December 2020. Participants received two doses of either the BNT162b2 or mRNA-1273 vaccine. IL-2 medium supplanted half the medium on days 3 and 7.

The specimen comprised CD4+ T cells from PBMCs cultured with SARS-CoV-2 spike peptides, sampled after COVID-19 vaccination. The rearrangement uses TRBV2 and TRBJ2-3; D unresolved. The receptor was isolated from a human donor who had a prior SARS-CoV-2 infection. The CDR3 DNA follows: TGTGCCAGCTTATTAGAAAGCACAGATACGCAGTATTTT. The encoded protein is CASLLESTDTQYF.